A selection of T cell receptor beta chains follows, all from one sample in a study. TCRdb ran MiXCR on the RT-PCR reads and lists one entry per CDR3 protein. The sample contains hundreds of thousands of distinct CDR3 sequences, over 12% of which appear only once. Sequences were obtained from memory CD4+ T cells from blood. These receptors all stem from a female donor in good health, serving as a healthy control. Both conserved end residues are part of each CDR3. Each record gives: V gene, J gene, D gene, clone size, CDR3 protein, CDR3 DNA. D genes are given only for firm matches. Not every row has a clone size; where given, it reads once, few, many or a size class.

TRBV28	TRBJ1-4	-	-	CASRPGEAGKLFF	TGTGCCAGCAGGCCGGGGGAGGCTGGGAAACTGTTTTTT
TRBV29-1	TRBJ2-3	-	-	CSVEVGTADTQYF	TGCAGCGTTGAGGTGGGGACCGCAGATACGCAGTATTTT
TRBV27	TRBJ2-7	TRBD1	few	CASSLYAGGGYEQYF	TGTGCCAGCAGTCTATACGCAGGGGGCGGGTACGAGCAGTACTTC
TRBV7-7	TRBJ2-3	-	-	CASSLGASSTDTQYF	TGTGCCAGCAGCTTAGGGGCCTCTAGCACAGATACGCAGTATTTT
TRBV20-1	TRBJ2-7	-	few	CSARDREDNPGYEQYF	TGCAGTGCTAGAGATCGTGAGGACAATCCGGGCTACGAGCAGTACTTC
TRBV20-1	TRBJ2-7	-	-	CSGEASQYEQYF	TGCAGTGGGGAAGCGTCCCAATACGAGCAGTACTTC
TRBV27	TRBJ2-4	TRBD1	-	CASSFDRTGMAKNIQYF	TGTGCCAGCAGTTTCGATCGGACAGGAATGGCCAAAAACATTCAGTACTTC
TRBV5-1	TRBJ1-2	-	many	CASRPPGANYGYTF	TGCGCCAGCAGACCCCCCGGGGCCAACTATGGCTACACCTTC
TRBV6-5	TRBJ1-6	-	-	CASSYSNSPLHF	TGTGCCAGCAGTTACTCGAATTCACCCCTCCACTTT
TRBV27	TRBJ2-1	-	-	CASSSRDRKFF	TGTGCCAGCAGTTCCCGGGACCGGAAGTTCTTC
TRBV28	TRBJ2-7	TRBD2	-	CASSLYWASGSYEQYF	TGTGCCAGCAGTTTATATTGGGCTAGCGGGAGTTACGAGCAGTACTTC
TRBV5-5	TRBJ2-7	-	many	CASSLAGTNNYEQYF	TGTGCCAGCAGCTTGGCCGGCACAAACAACTACGAGCAGTACTTC
TRBV27	TRBJ1-5	TRBD1	-	CASSPRQGAGQPQHF	TGTGCCAGCAGTCCAAGACAGGGGGCAGGTCAGCCCCAGCATTTT
TRBV20-1	TRBJ2-1	-	few	CSAPIVSHNEQFF	TGCAGTGCCCCTATCGTTAGTCACAATGAGCAGTTCTTC